These 10 T cell receptor beta chains came from one sample sequenced in a study of T-cell reconstitution after alpha-beta-depleted transplantation in children. Construction of the TCRbeta library involved unique molecular identifiers. MiXCR was run by TCRdb on the PCR reads, yielding one entry per CDR3 protein. The table has about 1,000,000 distinct CDR3 sequences, about 29% seen once; the top ten hold 28%. Sequenced here: PBMCs, mostly from graft donor cells, sampled 360 days after TCRalphabeta/CD19-depleted stem cell transplant. These receptors were collected from a boy younger than two who had a stem cell transplant for SCID, so the T cells may come from the graft donor.

The sample holds a few counts of this clonotype. This chain links TRBV2 with TRBJ2-5; D is uncertain. Trimming removed 3 bases from V and 7 bases from J, with 3 bases in between. Germline CDR1 and CDR2: SNHLY and FYNNEI. CDR3 length: 10 amino acids. As DNA, the CDR3 is TGTGCCAGCAGTGACGGGACCCAGTACTTC. Its translation: CASSDGTQYF.

This clonotype has only a few counts. The chain employs TRBV7-2 and TRBJ1-6; a weak D match, TRBD1 (5 bases). The germline V and J ends were trimmed by 2 bases and 6 bases, with 14 bases remaining between them. The CDR3 is made up of 16 amino acids. The germline V gene encodes CDR1 SGHTA and CDR2 FQGNSA. The CDR3 region has the DNA TGTGCCAGCAGCTTACGGCAGGGCAAGAGTAATTCACCCCTCCACTTT. Its protein product is CASSLRQGKSNSPLHF.

The V and J genes are TRBV3-1 and TRBJ1-5; perhaps TRBD1 as D (5 bases). The ends were cut back, 3 bases at V and 7 bases at J, with 16 bases in the middle. CDR1 is LGHDT, CDR2 YNNKEL, per germline (reference sequence). The CDR3 length is 15 residues. CDR3 bases: TGTGCCAGCAGCCATGCTCAGGGTATGAACCAGCCCCAGCATTTT. It codes for CASSHAQGMNQPQHF.

The chain carries TRBV12-3 or TRBV12-4 and TRBJ2-3; no reliable D call. The germline V and J ends were trimmed by 4 bases and 2 bases, with 10 bases remaining between them. The CDR3 sequence is 14 residues long. CDR3 sequence (DNA): TGTGCCAGCAGTTCCCACGAACTCACAGATACGCAGTATTTT. It specifies CASSSHELTDTQYF.

This sequence joins TRBV7-9 and TRBJ1-3; D is unclear. The CDR3 has 14 residues. V was cut by 5 bases and J by 0 bases, with 8 bases left in between. The V gene's germline CDR1 is SEHNR and CDR2 FQNEAQ (reference sequence). Here the CDR3 reads CASSPAVSGNTIYF. DNA of the CDR3: TGTGCCAGCAGCCCCGCCGTCTCTGGAAACACCATATATTTT.

The J gene is TRBJ2-7, the V gene TRBV20-1; weak D call: TRBD2 (6 bases). The germline CDR1 and CDR2 sequences are DFQATT and SNEGSKA (reference sequence). CDR3 length: 14 amino acids. The V end was cut by 4 bases, the J end by 1 base, with 14 bases between. The CDR3 DNA reads TGCAGTGCTACAATTACCGGGGGTTCCTACGAGCAGTACTTC. Translation: CSATITGGSYEQYF.

The V and J genes are TRBV9 and TRBJ2-3; D gene ambiguous. The V and J ends lost 0 bases and 0 bases respectively, with 8 bases between them. The CDR3 loop spans 15 amino acids. Germline V lookup: CDR1 SGDLS, CDR2 YYNGEE. CDR3 bases: TGTGCCAGCAGCGTAGTCCCCACTAGCACAGATACGCAGTATTTT. Translation: CASSVVPTSTDTQYF.

This clonotype was seen many times. This chain joins TRBV6-5 and TRBJ2-1, with D maybe TRBD1 (6 bases). Germline V gene lookup returns CDR1 MNHEY and CDR2 SVGAGI. There are 16 residues in the CDR3. V was clipped by 2 bases and J by 5 bases, with 16 bases between them. CDR3 nucleotides: TGTGCCAGCAGTTACCCAAAGACAGGTTTGGACAATGAGCAGTTCTTC. This gives the protein CASSYPKTGLDNEQFF.

A single count supports this clonotype. The chain joins TRBV7-8 to TRBJ1-5, with a tentative D call TRBD1 (5 bases). The CDR3 runs 16 residues. Germline V CDR1 and CDR2: SGHVS, FQNEAQ. V was pared by 0 bases and J by 5 bases, with 14 bases between. The CDR3 reads CASSLASRGFYQPQHF. Here the CDR3 DNA reads TGTGCCAGCAGCTTAGCGTCGAGGGGATTTTATCAGCCCCAGCATTTT. Using reference TRBV7-8 and TRBJ1-5 for the parts outside the CDR3, the full variable domain is GAGVSQSPRYKVAKRGQDVALRCDPISGHVSLFWYQQALGQGPEFLTYFQNEAQLDKSGLPSDRFFAERPEGSVSTLKIQRTQQEDSAVYLCASSLASRGFYQPQHFGDGTRLSIL.

The V and J genes are TRBV20-1 and TRBJ2-3, with 12 bases that match TRBD2. With V trimmed by 6 bases and J by 2 bases, 12 bases remained unmatched. From germline, CDR1 is DFQATT and CDR2 SNEGSKA (reference sequence). The CDR3 length is 17 residues. This CDR3 is CSALSSSGGAVTDTQYF. The CDR3 nucleotides are TGCAGTGCCCTATCTTCTAGCGGGGGGGCCGTCACAGATACGCAGTATTTT.